Below, 3 T cell receptor beta chains from the same sample are listed, as sequenced in a study of Graves' ophthalmopathy and Graves' hyperthyroidism. Beta-chain TCR CDR3 regions were amplified from RNA transcripts. RT-PCR with HTBI primers came first, then second-round multiplex PCR. TCRdb recomputed calls from the multiplex PCR reads with MiXCR, one row per CDR3 protein. The sample yields roughly 350,000 distinct CDR3 sequences, approximately 17% seen once. Sequenced input: peripheral blood. These receptors were obtained from an adult woman with stable Graves' hyperthyroidism.

This clonotype was recorded many times. The rearrangement links TRBV30 to TRBJ2-5, with a weak D call TRBD2 (5 bases). CDR1 is GTSNPN, CDR2 SVGIG, per germline (reference sequence). The ends were cut back, 2 bases at V and 2 bases at J, with 12 bases in the middle. The CDR3 contains 14 residues. CDR3 sequence (DNA): TGTGCCTGGAGTCTCGGGATACTTCAAGAGACCCAGTACTTC. This sequence encodes CAWSLGILQETQYF.

This clonotype occurred many times. Germline and junction disagree at one end, which may indicate a read error. The V call is TRBV6-5, the J call TRBJ2-5; TRBD1 agrees at 11 bases. Per the germline V gene, CDR1 is MNHEY and CDR2 is SVGAGI. The CDR3 totals 18 residues. CDR3 coding DNA: TGTGTCAGCAGTTACTCCGGGACAGGGGGAAAGGGCCAAGAGACCCAGTACTTC. It codes for CVSSYSGTGGKGQETQYF.

This clonotype was observed at least ten times. V and J are TRBV6-1 and TRBJ1-6; perhaps TRBD1 as D (5 bases). The CDR3 loop spans 14 amino acids. Per germline, CDR1 MNHNS and CDR2 SASEGT. V was cut by 6 bases and J by 10 bases, with 16 bases left in between. The CDR3 bases are TGTGCCAGCAGGGAGGCAGGGTTCGGCTCACCCCTCCACTTT. Translated, it gives CASREAGFGSPLHF.